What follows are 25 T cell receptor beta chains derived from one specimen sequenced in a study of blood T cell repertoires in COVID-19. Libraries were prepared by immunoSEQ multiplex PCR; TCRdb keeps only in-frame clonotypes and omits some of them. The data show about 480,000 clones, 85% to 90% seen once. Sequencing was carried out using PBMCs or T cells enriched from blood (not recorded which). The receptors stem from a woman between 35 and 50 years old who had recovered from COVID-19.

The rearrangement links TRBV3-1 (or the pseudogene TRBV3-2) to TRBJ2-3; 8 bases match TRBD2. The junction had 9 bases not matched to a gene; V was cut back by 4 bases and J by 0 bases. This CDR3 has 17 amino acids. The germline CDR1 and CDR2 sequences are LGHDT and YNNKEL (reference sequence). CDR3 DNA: TGTGCCAGCAGCCTCGGGGTTAGCGGGATTAGCACAGATACGCAGTATTTT. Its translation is CASSLGVSGISTDTQYF.

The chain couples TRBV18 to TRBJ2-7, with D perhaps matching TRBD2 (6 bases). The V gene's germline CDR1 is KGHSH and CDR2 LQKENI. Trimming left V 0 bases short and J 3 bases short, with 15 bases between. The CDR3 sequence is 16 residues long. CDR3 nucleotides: TGTGCCAGCTCACCACCCGGGGGTCTGAAGGTCTACGAGCAGTACTTC. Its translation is CASSPPGGLKVYEQYF.

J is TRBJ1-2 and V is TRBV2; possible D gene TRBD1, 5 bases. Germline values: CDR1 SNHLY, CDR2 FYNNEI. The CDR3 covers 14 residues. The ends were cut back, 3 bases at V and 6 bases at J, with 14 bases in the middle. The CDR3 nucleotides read TGTGCCAGCAGTGACCAGGGAAGTTTTAATGGCTACACCTTC. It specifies CASSDQGSFNGYTF.

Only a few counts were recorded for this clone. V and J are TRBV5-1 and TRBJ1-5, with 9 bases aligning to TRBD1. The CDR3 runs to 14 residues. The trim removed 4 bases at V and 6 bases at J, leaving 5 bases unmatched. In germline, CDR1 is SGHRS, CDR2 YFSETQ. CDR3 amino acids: CASSPGQGGQPQHF. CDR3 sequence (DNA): TGCGCCAGCAGCCCGGGACAGGGAGGTCAGCCCCAGCATTTT.

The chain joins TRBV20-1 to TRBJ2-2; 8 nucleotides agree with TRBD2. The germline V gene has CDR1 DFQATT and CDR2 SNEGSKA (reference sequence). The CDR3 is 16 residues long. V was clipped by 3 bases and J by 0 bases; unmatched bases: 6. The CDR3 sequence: CSASSRLASNTGELFF. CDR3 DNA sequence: TGCAGTGCTAGTAGTCGACTAGCGTCGAACACCGGGGAGCTGTTTTTT.

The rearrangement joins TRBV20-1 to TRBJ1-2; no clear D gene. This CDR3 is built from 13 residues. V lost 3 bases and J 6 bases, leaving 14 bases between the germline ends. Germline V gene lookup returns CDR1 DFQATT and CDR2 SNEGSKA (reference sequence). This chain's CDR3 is CSASPPGGNGYTF. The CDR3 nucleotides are TGCAGTGCTAGTCCTCCAGGAGGAAATGGCTACACCTTC.

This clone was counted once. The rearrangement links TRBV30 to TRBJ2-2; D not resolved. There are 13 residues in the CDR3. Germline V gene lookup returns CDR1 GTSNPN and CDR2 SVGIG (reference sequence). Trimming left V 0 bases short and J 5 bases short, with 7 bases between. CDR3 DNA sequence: TGTGCCTGGAGTGTCCTAGGAACCGGGGAGCTGTTTTTT. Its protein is CAWSVLGTGELFF.

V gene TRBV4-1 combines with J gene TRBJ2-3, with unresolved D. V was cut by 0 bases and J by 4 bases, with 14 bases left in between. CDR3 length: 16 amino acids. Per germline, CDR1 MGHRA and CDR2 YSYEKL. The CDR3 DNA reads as TGCGCCAGCAGCCAAGATTCCCGATCCCGGGCAGATACGCAGTATTTT. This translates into CASSQDSRSRADTQYF.

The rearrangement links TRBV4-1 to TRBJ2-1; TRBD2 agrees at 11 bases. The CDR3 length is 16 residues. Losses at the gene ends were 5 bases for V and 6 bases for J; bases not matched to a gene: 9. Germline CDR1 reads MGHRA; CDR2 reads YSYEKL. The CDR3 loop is CASSSQGLAETNEQFF. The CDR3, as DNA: TGCGCCAGCAGCAGTCAGGGACTAGCGGAAACCAATGAGCAGTTCTTC.

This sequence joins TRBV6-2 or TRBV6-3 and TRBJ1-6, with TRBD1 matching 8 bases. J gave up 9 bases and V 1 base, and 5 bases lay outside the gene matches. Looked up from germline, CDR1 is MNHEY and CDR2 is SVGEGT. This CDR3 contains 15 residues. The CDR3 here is CASSYLGTGTSPLHF. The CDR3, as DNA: TGTGCCAGCAGTTACTTAGGGACAGGAACTTCACCCCTCCACTTT.

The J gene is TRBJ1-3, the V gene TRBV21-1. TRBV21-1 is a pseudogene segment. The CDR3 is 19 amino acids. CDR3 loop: CASSREGEGSFCSGNTIYF. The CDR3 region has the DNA TGTGCCAGCAGCAGAGAAGGCGAGGGTTCCTTTTGCTCTGGAAACACCATATATTTT.

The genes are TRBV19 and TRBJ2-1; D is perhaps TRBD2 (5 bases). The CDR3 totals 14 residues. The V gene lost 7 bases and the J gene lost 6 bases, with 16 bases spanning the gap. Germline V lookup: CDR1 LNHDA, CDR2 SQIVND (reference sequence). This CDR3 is CASNLRGLINEQFF. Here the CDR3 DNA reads TGTGCCAGTAACCTACGGGGTTTGATCAATGAGCAGTTCTTC.

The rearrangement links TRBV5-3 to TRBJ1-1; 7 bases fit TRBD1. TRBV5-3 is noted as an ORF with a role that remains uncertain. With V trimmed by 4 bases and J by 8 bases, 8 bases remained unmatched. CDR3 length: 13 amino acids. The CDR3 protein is CARSEGTEKEAFF. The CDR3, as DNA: TGTGCCAGAAGCGAGGGGACAGAGAAAGAAGCTTTCTTT.

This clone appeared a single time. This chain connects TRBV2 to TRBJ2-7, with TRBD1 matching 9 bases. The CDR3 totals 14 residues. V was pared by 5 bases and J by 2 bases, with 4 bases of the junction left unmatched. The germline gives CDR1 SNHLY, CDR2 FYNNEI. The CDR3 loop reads CASSSGQGTYEQYF. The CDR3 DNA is TGTGCCAGCAGTTCCGGACAGGGGACCTACGAGCAGTACTTC.

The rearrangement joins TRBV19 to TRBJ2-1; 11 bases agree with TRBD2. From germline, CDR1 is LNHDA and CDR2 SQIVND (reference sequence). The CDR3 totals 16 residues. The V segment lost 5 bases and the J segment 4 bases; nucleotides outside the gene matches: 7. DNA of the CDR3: TGTGCCAGTAGTCCTACCGGGACTAGCGGTTACAATGAGCAGTTCTTC. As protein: CASSPTGTSGYNEQFF. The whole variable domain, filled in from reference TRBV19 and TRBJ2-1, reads DGGITQSPKYLFRKEGQNVTLSCEQNLNHDAMYWYRQDPGQGLRLIYYSQIVNDFQKGDIAEGYSVSREKKESFPLTVTSAQKNPTAFYLCASSPTGTSGYNEQFFGPGTRLTVL.

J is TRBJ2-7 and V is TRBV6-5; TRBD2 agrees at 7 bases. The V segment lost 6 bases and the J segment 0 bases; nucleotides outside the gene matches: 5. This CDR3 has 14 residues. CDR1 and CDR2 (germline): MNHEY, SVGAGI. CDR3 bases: TGTGCCAGCAGGCTCTGGGACTACTCCTACGAGCAGTACTTC. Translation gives CASRLWDYSYEQYF.

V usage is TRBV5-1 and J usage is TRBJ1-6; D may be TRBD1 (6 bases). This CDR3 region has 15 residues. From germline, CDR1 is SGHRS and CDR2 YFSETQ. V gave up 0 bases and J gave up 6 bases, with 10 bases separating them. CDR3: CASSLAGEGNSPLHF. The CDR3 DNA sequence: TGCGCCAGCAGCTTGGCAGGGGAGGGTAATTCACCCCTCCACTTT.

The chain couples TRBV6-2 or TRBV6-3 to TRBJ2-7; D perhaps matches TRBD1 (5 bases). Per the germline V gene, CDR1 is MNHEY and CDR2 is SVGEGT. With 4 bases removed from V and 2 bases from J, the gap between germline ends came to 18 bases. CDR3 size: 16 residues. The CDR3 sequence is CASSFHASTETYEQYF. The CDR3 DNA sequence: TGTGCCAGCAGTTTCCATGCCTCGACAGAAACCTACGAGCAGTACTTC.

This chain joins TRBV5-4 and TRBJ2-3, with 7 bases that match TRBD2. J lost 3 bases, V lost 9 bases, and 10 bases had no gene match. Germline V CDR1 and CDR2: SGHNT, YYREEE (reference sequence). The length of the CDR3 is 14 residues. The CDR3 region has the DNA TGTGCCACCAGGAGGGAGGGCCCGACAGATACGCAGTATTTT. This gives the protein CATRREGPTDTQYF.

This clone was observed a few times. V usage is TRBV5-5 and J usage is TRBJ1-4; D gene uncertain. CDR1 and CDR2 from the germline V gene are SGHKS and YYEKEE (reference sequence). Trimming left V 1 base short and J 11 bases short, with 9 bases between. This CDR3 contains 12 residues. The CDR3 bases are TGTGCCAGCAGCTTGATTCTGGAGAAACTGTTTTTT. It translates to CASSLILEKLFF.

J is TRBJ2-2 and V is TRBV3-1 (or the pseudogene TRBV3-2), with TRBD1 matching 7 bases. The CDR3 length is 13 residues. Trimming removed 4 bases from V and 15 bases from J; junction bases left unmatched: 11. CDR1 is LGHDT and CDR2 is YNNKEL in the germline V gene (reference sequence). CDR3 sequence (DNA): TGTGCCAGCAGCCGATCGGGACAGCTTAGGTTGTTTTTT. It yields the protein CASSRSGQLRLFF.

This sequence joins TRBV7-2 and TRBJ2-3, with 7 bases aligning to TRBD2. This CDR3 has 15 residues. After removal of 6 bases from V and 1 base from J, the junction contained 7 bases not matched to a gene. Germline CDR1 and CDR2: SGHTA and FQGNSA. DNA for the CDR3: TGTGCCAGCAGGAAGTTAGCGGGCCGCACAGATACGCAGTATTTT. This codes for CASRKLAGRTDTQYF.

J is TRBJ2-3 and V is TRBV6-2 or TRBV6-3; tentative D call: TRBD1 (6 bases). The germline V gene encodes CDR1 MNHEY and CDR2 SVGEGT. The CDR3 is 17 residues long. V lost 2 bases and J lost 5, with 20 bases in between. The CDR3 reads CASSYDIAGASEDTQYF. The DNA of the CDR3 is TGTGCCAGCAGTTACGACATAGCAGGGGCTAGTGAAGATACGCAGTATTTT.

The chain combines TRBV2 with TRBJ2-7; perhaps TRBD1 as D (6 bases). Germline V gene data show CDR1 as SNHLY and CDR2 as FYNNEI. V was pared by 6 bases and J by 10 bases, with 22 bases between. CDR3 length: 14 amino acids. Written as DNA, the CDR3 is TGTGCCAGCAGCCCCTACACGTTTCGACAGGTCCAGTACTTC. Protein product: CASSPYTFRQVQYF.

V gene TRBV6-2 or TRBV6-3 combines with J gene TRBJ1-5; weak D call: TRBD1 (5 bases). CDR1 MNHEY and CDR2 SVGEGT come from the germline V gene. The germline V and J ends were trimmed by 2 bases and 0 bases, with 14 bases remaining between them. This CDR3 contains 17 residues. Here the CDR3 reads CASSYAQGANSNQPQHF. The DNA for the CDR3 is TGTGCCAGCAGTTACGCCCAAGGGGCCAATAGCAATCAGCCCCAGCATTTT.